These T cell receptor beta chains were read from a single sample in a study of spatial heterogeneity in lung cancer. Using its own MiXCR run on the 5' RACE reads, TCRdb lists one record per CDR3 protein. Among about 13,000 distinct CDR3 sequences listed, under 7% were seen once. The sequenced sample was lung tumor tissue, obtained at surgery. The receptors were sampled from a female donor with early-stage non-small cell lung cancer. The CDR3 runs from the conserved cysteine through the conserved F or W. The D gene is left open where the match is weak. Clone sizes are shown as how often the clone was seen (once, few, many) or a class if it is expanded.

j_gene: TRBJ2-2; abundance: many; d_gene: .; v_gene: TRBV29-1; CDR3nt: TGCAGCGTTGTGCAGGGGAGGTACACCGGGGAGCTGTTTTTT; CDR3aa: CSVVQGRYTGELFF
j_gene: TRBJ2-7; abundance: many; d_gene: .; v_gene: TRBV7-9; CDR3nt: TGTGCCAGCAGCTTACGGGGGTCCCCCTACGAGCAGTACTTC; CDR3aa: CASSLRGSPYEQYF
j_gene: TRBJ2-1; abundance: many; d_gene: TRBD1; v_gene: TRBV12-3/TRBV12-4; CDR3nt: TGTGCCAGCAGCCAGACAGGGGTCGGCCGGGATTGGACGCAGTTCTTC; CDR3aa: CASSQTGVGRDWTQFF
j_gene: TRBJ1-2; abundance: many; d_gene: TRBD1; v_gene: TRBV12-3/TRBV12-4; CDR3nt: TGTGCCAGCAGCCTGGGGACAGGCGATGGCTACACCTTC; CDR3aa: CASSLGTGDGYTF
j_gene: TRBJ1-1; abundance: many; d_gene: .; v_gene: TRBV12-3/TRBV12-4; CDR3nt: TGTGCCAGCAGTTTGTTCCCCCCTGAAGCTTTCTTT; CDR3aa: CASSLFPPEAFF
j_gene: TRBJ2-3; abundance: medium-sized; d_gene: .; v_gene: TRBV5-1; CDR3nt: TGCGCCAGCAGTGCGGGGTCTCCAGATACGCAGTATTTT; CDR3aa: CASSAGSPDTQYF
j_gene: TRBJ1-4; abundance: many; d_gene: .; v_gene: TRBV7-2; CDR3nt: TGTGCCAGCAGCTTAAGTTCGGGCAGGGGAAAACTGTTTTTT; CDR3aa: CASSLSSGRGKLFF
j_gene: TRBJ2-1; abundance: many; d_gene: TRBD1; v_gene: TRBV20-1; CDR3nt: TGCAGTGCTAGGGGACAGGGGATATACAATGAGCAGTTCTTC; CDR3aa: CSARGQGIYNEQFF
j_gene: TRBJ1-1; abundance: many; d_gene: .; v_gene: TRBV7-8; CDR3nt: TGTGCCAGCAGCCCGAGCATGAACACTGAAGCTTTCTTT; CDR3aa: CASSPSMNTEAFF
j_gene: TRBJ1-2; abundance: many; d_gene: .; v_gene: TRBV27; CDR3nt: TGTGCCAGCAGTTTATTTAGGGACTATGGCTACACCTTC; CDR3aa: CASSLFRDYGYTF
j_gene: TRBJ2-3; abundance: many; d_gene: TRBD2; v_gene: TRBV28; CDR3nt: TGTGCCAGCGGACGGCCGGGACTAGCAGGCCCGGGAGATACGCAGTATTTT; CDR3aa: CASGRPGLAGPGDTQYF
j_gene: TRBJ1-2; abundance: many; d_gene: .; v_gene: TRBV4-2; CDR3nt: TGTGCCAGCAGCCAAGAAGGGTCCCCTTATTCTAACTATGGCTACACCTTC; CDR3aa: CASSQEGSPYSNYGYTF
j_gene: TRBJ1-1; abundance: many; d_gene: .; v_gene: TRBV9; CDR3nt: TGTGCCAGCAGCGTAGCCATCAACACTGAAGCTTTCTTT; CDR3aa: CASSVAINTEAFF
j_gene: TRBJ1-1; abundance: few; d_gene: .; v_gene: TRBV13; CDR3nt: TGTGCCAGCAGCCCGGTCCCCAAAATAAGAGGGTTCGGCACTGAAGCTTTCTTT; CDR3aa: CASSPVPKIRGFGTEAFF
j_gene: TRBJ1-5; abundance: medium-sized; d_gene: .; v_gene: TRBV6-5; CDR3nt: TGTGCCAGCAGTGCGTCAGGGCTGAATCAGCCCCAGCATTTT; CDR3aa: CASSASGLNQPQHF
j_gene: TRBJ2-5; abundance: many; d_gene: .; v_gene: TRBV7-2; CDR3nt: TGTGCCAGCAGCTTAGGGCCAGTAACTGAGACCCAGTACTTC; CDR3aa: CASSLGPVTETQYF